This T cell receptor (beta chain) was recorded in a study of OX40 agonist ivuxolimab in advanced cancers. Study overall: Age averaged around 59 years (range roughly 20 to 90), and just over 80% were male.

TCRdb's table, derived via immunoSEQ multiplex PCR, lists solely in-frame clones and lacks some. The table includes roughly 32,000 clones, around nine tenths detected once. The CDR3 sequence is 17 residues long. Looked up from germline, CDR1 is LNHDA and CDR2 is SQIVND (reference sequence). V trimming: 6 bases; J trimming: 6 bases; junction bases outside the gene matches: 8. Specimen: CD4+ or CD8+ T cells sorted from blood, collected in a trial of the OX40 agonist ivuxolimab. The rearrangement uses TRBV19 and TRBJ2-2, with TRBD2 matching over 15 bases. This TCR was sampled from an adult with an advanced solid tumor such as melanoma, head and neck, liver or kidney cancer. The CDR3 bases are TGTGCCAGTAGACCCCCGGGACTAGCGGGGGGACCCGGGGAGCTGTTTTTT. Translation: CASRPPGLAGGPGELFF.